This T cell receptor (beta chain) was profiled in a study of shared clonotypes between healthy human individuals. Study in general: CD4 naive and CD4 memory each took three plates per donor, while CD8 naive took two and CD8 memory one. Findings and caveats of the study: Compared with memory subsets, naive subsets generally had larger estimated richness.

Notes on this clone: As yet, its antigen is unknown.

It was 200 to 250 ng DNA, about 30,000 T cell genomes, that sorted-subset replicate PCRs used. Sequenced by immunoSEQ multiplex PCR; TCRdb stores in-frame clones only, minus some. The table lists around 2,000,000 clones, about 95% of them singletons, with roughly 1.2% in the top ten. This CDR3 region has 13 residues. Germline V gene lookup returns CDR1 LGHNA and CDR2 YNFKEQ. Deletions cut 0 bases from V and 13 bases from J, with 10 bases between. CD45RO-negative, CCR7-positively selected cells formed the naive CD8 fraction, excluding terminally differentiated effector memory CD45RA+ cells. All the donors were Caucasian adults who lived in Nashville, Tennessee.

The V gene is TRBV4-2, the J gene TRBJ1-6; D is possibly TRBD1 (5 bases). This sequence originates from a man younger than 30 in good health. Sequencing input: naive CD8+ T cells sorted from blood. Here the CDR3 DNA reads TGTGCCAGCAGCCAAGATCTTGAGGGGCCCCTCCACTTT. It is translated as CASSQDLEGPLHF.